The sequence of this T cell receptor (beta chain) was determined in a study of response to subunit inactivated influenza vaccine. Study conclusions and caveats: After each seasonal influenza vaccination, few new T cells are recruited, the authors suggested.

Concerning this clonotype: The antigen is unknown.

CDR3 length: 14 amino acids. CDR1 LNHDA and CDR2 SQIVND come from the germline V gene (reference sequence). V shed 6 bases, J shed 4 bases, and the junction held 8 bases outside the gene matches. One entry per CDR3 protein, called by TCRdb with MiXCR from the RT-PCR reads. The table has approximately 300,000 distinct CDR3 sequences, approximately 21% seen once. The source material was PBMCs from blood, sampled about 20 months after vaccination. The sequence came from a man between 50 and 75 years old who received an inactivated influenza vaccine. The gene calls are TRBV19 and TRBJ1-1; 7 bases map to TRBD1. The CDR3 DNA is TGTGCCAGTAGCCAGGACAGGATAACCACTGAAGCTTTCTTT. Protein sequence: CASSQDRITTEAFF.